This T cell receptor (beta chain) was sequenced in a study of beta chain features in type 1 diabetes. Germline V gene sequence: CDR1 MNHNY, CDR2 SVGAGI (reference sequence). With 0 bases removed from V and 0 bases from J, the gap between germline ends came to 5 bases. The CDR3 extends over 14 amino acids. Findings and caveats of the study: Patients and controls would share equally any PCR tilt toward shorter templates. Within each of all four CD4+ subsets, Type 1 diabetes patients had TCRB CDR3s that were moderately but significantly shorter. High TCR expression in some cells could lead to their over-representation in cDNA sequencing.

This clone was counted only a few times. As yet, its antigen is unknown. The investigators reverse transcribed all of the isolated RNA, so they sequenced expressed TCRB transcripts. Data came from immunoSEQ multiplex PCR; TCRdb stores just in-frame clones and leaves some out. Of 450,000 or so clones detected, approximately 10% appear once; the ten largest clones hold approximately 0.05%. This sequence originates from a young woman in good health. Sequencing was carried out using naive CD4+ T cells from blood. V gene TRBV6-6 combines with J gene TRBJ2-5; D is ambiguous. The CDR3 nucleotides read TGTGCCAGCAGTTACTCAGGCAACCAAGAGACCCAGTACTTC. It codes for CASSYSGNQETQYF.